This T cell receptor (beta chain) was retrieved from a study of beta chain features in type 1 diabetes. Background on the study: The examined sorted cells totaled 107,917,701 across samples.

Every bit of the isolated RNA underwent reverse transcription, so sequencing read expressed TCRB transcripts. Approximately 3.6 million reads was the average for naive, central memory and regulatory T cell samples. Only in-frame clones appear in the TCRdb table, and some are missing; sequencing was by immunoSEQ multiplex PCR. Of fewer than 900,000 clones listed, 17% are singletons. Between the trimmed V and J ends, which lost 6 bases and 5 bases, there was a span of 8 bases. Germline V gene lookup returns CDR1 MNHEY and CDR2 SVGAGI. The CDR3 has 13 amino acids. General study findings and limits: When cDNA is sequenced, cells with high TCR expression could be over-represented.

This clone was found a few times. The antigen remains unidentified. This chain links TRBV6-5 with TRBJ1-6; no clear D. The sample consisted of naive CD4+ T cells from blood. This receptor was identified in a woman under 30 in good health. Written as DNA, the CDR3 is TGTGCCAGCAGCCGGGATCATAATTCACCCCTCCACTTT. It yields the protein CASSRDHNSPLHF.